A selection of T cell receptor beta chains follows, all from one sample in a study of vaccination and CD4 T cells after COVID-19. No cognate antigen is known for these TCRs. TCRdb redid the calling of the PCR reads with MiXCR, one entry per CDR3 protein. The sample contains roughly 13,000 distinct CDR3 sequences, 55% to 65% of which appear only once. Material for sequencing was CD4+ T cells from blood, cultured in vitro. The receptor set was obtained from a human donor who had recovered from COVID-19. Each CDR3 is given with its conserved first and last residue. A D gene is named only where the DNA matches it firmly. Clone sizes are given selectively: once, few, many, or a class where the clone is expanded.

clone_size j_call d_call v_call cdr3_length cdr3_aa cdr3_nt
NA TRBJ2-1 TRBD2 TRBV6-1 15 CASSETSGSYNEQFF TGTGCCAGCAGTGAGACTAGCGGGAGTTACAATGAGCAGTTCTTC
NA TRBJ1-2 TRBD1 TRBV2 13 CASSVIGQAGYTF TGTGCCAGCAGCGTAATAGGACAGGCTGGCTACACCTTC
NA TRBJ2-3 TRBD2 TRBV20-1 14 CSAILAGPTDTQYF TGCAGTGCCATACTAGCGGGGCCCACAGATACGCAGTATTTT
NA TRBJ2-7 NA TRBV7-9 13 CASSLYGRGEQYF TGTGCCAGCAGCTTATATGGACGGGGTGAGCAGTACTTC
once TRBJ2-3 TRBD2 TRBV6-5 16 CASSYSSSGVKNTQYF TGTGCCAGCAGTTACTCGTCTAGCGGGGTGAAAAATACGCAGTATTTT
NA TRBJ2-7 NA TRBV29-1 11 CSVEWGREQYF TGCAGCGTTGAATGGGGACGCGAGCAGTACTTC
few TRBJ1-4 TRBD1 TRBV15 16 CATSGGGRSTNEKLFF TGTGCCACCAGCGGAGGGGGCCGCTCAACTAATGAAAAACTGTTTTTT
NA TRBJ2-7 NA TRBV18 11 CASSSQDEQYF TGTGCCAGCTCATCACAAGACGAGCAGTACTTC
NA TRBJ1-6 NA TRBV7-2 14 CASSFSGRESPLHF TGTGCCAGCAGCTTTTCGGGCAGGGAGTCACCCCTCCACTTT
NA TRBJ1-2 TRBD1 TRBV19 16 CASSPLPGQGVYGYTF TGTGCCAGTAGCCCCTTGCCGGGACAGGGGGTCTATGGCTACACCTTC
NA TRBJ2-7 TRBD2 TRBV20-1 14 CSARTSGNSYEQYF TGCAGTGCTAGGACTAGCGGGAACTCCTACGAGCAGTACTTC
NA TRBJ1-1 NA TRBV7-2 15 CASSSLGSGNTEAFF TGTGCCAGCAGTTCCCTCGGGTCAGGGAACACTGAAGCTTTCTTT
NA TRBJ2-3 NA TRBV11-2 15 CASSLDRGDTDTQYF TGTGCCAGCAGCTTAGATCGGGGAGACACAGATACGCAGTATTTT
NA TRBJ2-3 TRBD1 TRBV7-8 16 CASSLGTAWAGDTQYF TGTGCCAGCAGCCTAGGGACAGCTTGGGCAGGGGATACGCAGTATTTT
NA TRBJ2-3 TRBD2 TRBV4-2 17 CASSQDTTGGEADTQYF TGTGCCAGCAGCCAAGATACGACGGGAGGAGAGGCAGATACGCAGTATTTT
NA TRBJ2-5 TRBD2 TRBV20-1 15 CSARGPSGGEETQYF TGCAGTGCTAGAGGTCCTAGCGGGGGGGAAGAGACCCAGTACTTC
few TRBJ1-6 TRBD1 TRBV25-1 15 CASSGPAGGFSPLHF TGTGCCAGCAGTGGCCCTGCAGGGGGTTTTTCACCCCTCCACTTT
NA TRBJ1-1 TRBD1 TRBV10-3 12 CAISWDRGEAFF TGTGCCATCAGTTGGGACAGGGGTGAAGCTTTCTTT
few TRBJ2-3 NA TRBV12-3/TRBV12-4 13 CASSQTGADTQYF TGTGCCAGCAGCCAGACAGGAGCAGATACGCAGTATTTT
few TRBJ2-1 NA TRBV6-5 13 CASSYRAWDEQFF TGTGCCAGCAGTTACAGGGCTTGGGATGAGCAGTTCTTC
NA TRBJ1-5 NA TRBV19 14 CASRRGVGDQPQHF TGTGCCAGTAGAAGGGGGGTGGGGGATCAGCCCCAGCATTTT
NA TRBJ1-1 TRBD1 TRBV7-9 17 CASSAEQGLGMNTEAFF TGTGCCAGCAGCGCAGAACAGGGGTTAGGTATGAACACTGAAGCTTTCTTT
few TRBJ2-7 NA TRBV6-1 11 CASSPLYEQYF TGTGCCAGCAGCCCCCTATACGAGCAGTACTTC
medium-sized TRBJ2-1 TRBD2 TRBV10-1 17 CASSPRLAGGLSDEQFF TGCGCCAGCAGTCCCAGACTAGCGGGGGGGTTGTCGGATGAGCAGTTCTTC
NA TRBJ1-1 TRBD1 TRBV7-3 14 CASSPQQGSTEAFF TGTGCCAGCAGCCCTCAACAGGGGTCCACTGAAGCTTTCTTT